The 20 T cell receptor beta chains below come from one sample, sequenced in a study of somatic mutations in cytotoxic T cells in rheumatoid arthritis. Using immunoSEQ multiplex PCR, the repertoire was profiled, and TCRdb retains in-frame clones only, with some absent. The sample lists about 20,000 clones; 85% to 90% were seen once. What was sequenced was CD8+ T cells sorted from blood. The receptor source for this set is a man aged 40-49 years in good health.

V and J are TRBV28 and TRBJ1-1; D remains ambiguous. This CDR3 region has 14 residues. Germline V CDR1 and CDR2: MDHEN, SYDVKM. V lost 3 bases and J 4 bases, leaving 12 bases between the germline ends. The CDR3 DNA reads TGTGCCAGCAGTTTGAGACTGACCCCCACTGAAGCTTTCTTT. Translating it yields CASSLRLTPTEAFF. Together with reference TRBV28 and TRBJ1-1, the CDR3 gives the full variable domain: DVKVTQSSRYLVKRTGEKVFLECVQDMDHENMFWYRQDPGLGLRLIYFSYDVKMKEKGDIPEGYSVSREKKERFSLILESASTNQTSMYLCASSLRLTPTEAFFGQGTRLTVV.

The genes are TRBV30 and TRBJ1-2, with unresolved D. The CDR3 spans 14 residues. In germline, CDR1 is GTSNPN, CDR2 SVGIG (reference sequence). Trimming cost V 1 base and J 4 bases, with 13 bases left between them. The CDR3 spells CAWSARPIGYGYTF. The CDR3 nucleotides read TGTGCCTGGAGTGCCCGGCCGATTGGCTATGGCTACACCTTC. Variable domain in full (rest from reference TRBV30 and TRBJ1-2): SQTIHQWPATLVQPVGSPLSLECTVEGTSNPNLYWYRQAAGRGLQLLFYSVGIGQISSEVPQNLSASRPQDRQFILSSKKLLLSDSGFYLCAWSARPIGYGYTFGSGTRLTVV.

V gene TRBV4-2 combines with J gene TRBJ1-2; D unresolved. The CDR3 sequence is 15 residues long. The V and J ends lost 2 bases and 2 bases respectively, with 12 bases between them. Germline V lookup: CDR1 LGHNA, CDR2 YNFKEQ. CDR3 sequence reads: CASSQRSGENYGYTF. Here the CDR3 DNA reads TGTGCCAGCAGCCAAAGGTCCGGGGAGAACTATGGCTACACCTTC.

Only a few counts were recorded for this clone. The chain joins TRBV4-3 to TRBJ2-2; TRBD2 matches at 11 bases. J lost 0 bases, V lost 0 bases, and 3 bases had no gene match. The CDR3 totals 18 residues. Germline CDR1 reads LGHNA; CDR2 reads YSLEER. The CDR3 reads CASSQELAGVTNTGELFF. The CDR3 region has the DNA TGCGCCAGCAGCCAAGAACTAGCGGGAGTCACGAACACCGGGGAGCTGTTTTTT.

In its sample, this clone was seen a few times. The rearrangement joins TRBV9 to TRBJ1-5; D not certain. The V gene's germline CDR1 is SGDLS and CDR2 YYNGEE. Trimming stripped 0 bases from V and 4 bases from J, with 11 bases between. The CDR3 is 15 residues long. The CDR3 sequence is CASSVAGVPNQPQHF. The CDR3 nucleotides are TGTGCCAGCAGCGTAGCTGGGGTACCGAATCAGCCCCAGCATTTT.

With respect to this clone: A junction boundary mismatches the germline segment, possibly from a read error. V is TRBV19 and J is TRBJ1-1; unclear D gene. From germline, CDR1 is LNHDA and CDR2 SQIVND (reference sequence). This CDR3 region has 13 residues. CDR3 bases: TGTGTCAGTAGTATGGGGTCCGGGTCTGAAGCTTTCTTT. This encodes CVSSMGSGSEAFF.

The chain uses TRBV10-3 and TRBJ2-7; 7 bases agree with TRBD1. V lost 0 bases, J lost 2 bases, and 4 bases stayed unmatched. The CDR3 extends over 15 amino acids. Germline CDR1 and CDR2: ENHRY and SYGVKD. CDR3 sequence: CAISESGQSTYEQYF. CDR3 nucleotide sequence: TGTGCCATCAGTGAGTCGGGACAGAGTACCTACGAGCAGTACTTC.

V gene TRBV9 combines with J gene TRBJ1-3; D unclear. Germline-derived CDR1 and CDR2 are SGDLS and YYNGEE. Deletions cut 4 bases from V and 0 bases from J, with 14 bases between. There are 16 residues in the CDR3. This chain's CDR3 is CASSSSAISSGNTIYF. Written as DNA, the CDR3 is TGTGCCAGCAGCAGCTCAGCGATTAGCTCTGGAAACACCATATATTTT.

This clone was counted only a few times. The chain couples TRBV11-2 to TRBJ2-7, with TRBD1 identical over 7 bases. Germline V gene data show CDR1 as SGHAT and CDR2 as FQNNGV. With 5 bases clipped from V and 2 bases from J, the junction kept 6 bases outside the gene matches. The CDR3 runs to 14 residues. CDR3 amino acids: CASSQEGAAYEQYF. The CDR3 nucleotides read TGTGCCAGCAGCCAAGAGGGGGCCGCCTACGAGCAGTACTTC. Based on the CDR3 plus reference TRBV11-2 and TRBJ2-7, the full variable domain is EAGVAQSPRYKIIEKRQSVAFWCNPISGHATLYWYQQILGQGPKLLIQFQNNGVVDDSQLPKDRFSAERLKGVDSTLKIQPAKLEDSAVYLCASSQEGAAYEQYFGPGTRLTVT.

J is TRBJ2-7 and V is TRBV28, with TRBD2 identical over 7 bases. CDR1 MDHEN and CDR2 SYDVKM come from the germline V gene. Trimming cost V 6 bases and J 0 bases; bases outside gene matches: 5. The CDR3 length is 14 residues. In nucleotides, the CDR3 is TGTGCCAGCAGGCAAGCGGGGAGCTCCTACGAGCAGTACTTC. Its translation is CASRQAGSSYEQYF.

In DNA, the CDR3 is TGCGCCAGCAGCCAAGGGGGCGCGCCCAGCTCCTACAATGAGCAGTTCTTC. It is translated as CASSQGGAPSSYNEQFF. This sequence joins TRBV4-3 and TRBJ2-1; D is possibly TRBD1 (5 bases). With 1 base removed from V and 0 bases from J, the gap between germline ends came to 13 bases. Germline CDR1 reads LGHNA; CDR2 reads YSLEER. This CDR3 is built from 17 residues.

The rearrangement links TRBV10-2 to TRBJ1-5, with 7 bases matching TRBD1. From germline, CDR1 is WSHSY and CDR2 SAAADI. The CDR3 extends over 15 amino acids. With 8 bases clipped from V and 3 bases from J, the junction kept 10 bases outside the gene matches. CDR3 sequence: CASQSGGSFNQPQHF. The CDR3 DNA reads TGCGCCAGCCAATCAGGGGGTTCATTCAATCAGCCCCAGCATTTT.

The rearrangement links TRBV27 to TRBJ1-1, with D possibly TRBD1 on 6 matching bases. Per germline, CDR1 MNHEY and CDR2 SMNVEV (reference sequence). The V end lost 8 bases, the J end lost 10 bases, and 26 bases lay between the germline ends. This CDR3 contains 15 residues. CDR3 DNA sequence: TGTGCCAGCGTGAGTTGGGGGGGCTTTTCGTCAGGAGCTTTCTTT. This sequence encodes CASVSWGGFSSGAFF.

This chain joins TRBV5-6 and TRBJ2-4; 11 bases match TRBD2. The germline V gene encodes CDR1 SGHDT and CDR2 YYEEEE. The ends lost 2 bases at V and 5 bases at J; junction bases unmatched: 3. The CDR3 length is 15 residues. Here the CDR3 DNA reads TGTGCCAGCAGCTTACTAGCGGGAGAGGAAAACATTCAGTACTTC. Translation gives CASSLLAGEENIQYF.

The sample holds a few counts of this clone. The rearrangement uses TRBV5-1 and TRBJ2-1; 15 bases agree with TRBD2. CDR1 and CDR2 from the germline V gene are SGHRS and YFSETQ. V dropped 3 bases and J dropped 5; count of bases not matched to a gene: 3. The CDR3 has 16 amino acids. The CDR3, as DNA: TGCGCCAGCAGCTGGACTAGCGGGAGGGCCAACAATGAGCAGTTCTTC. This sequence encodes CASSWTSGRANNEQFF.

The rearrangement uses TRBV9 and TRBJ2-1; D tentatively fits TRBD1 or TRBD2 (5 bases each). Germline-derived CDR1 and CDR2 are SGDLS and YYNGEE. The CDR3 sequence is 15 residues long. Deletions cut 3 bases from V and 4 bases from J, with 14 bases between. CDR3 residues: CASSARDDWYNEQFF. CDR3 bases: TGTGCCAGCAGCGCCAGGGACGACTGGTACAATGAGCAGTTCTTC.

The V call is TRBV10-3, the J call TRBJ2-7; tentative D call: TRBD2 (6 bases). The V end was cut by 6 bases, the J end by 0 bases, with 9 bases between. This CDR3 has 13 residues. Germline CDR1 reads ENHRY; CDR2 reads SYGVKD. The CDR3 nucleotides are TGTGCCATCAGAGCTAGCGACTCCTACGAGCAGTACTTC. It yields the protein CAIRASDSYEQYF.

CDR3 nucleotides: TGTGCCAGCAGTTTTGTGGGACAGGGGTCCCCTCGGATTTGGGAGCAGTACTTC. Protein: CASSFVGQGSPRIWEQYF. The chain joins TRBV27 to TRBJ2-7; 10 bases line up with TRBD1. The CDR3 spans 18 residues. From germline, CDR1 is MNHEY and CDR2 SMNVEV (reference sequence). The J segment lost 7 bases and the V segment lost 3 bases, leaving 18 bases of the junction unmatched.

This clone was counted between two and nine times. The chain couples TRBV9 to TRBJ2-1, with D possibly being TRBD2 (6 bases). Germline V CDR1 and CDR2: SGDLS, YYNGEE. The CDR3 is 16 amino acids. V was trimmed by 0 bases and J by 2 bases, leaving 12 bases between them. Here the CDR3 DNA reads TGTGCCAGCAGCGTAGAGGGAGCGGGTACCTACAATGAGCAGTTCTTC. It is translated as CASSVEGAGTYNEQFF.

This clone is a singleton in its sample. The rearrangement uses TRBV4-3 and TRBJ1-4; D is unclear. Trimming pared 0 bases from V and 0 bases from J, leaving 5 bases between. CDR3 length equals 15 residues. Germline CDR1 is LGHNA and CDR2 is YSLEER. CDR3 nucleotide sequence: TGCGCCAGCAGCCAAGATTCTGCAACTAATGAAAAACTGTTTTTT. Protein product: CASSQDSATNEKLFF.